This TCR beta chain was captured by sequencing in a study of blood T cell repertoires in COVID-19. The CDR3 contains 13 residues. Germline CDR1 is GTSNPN and CDR2 is SVGIG (reference sequence). V lost 4 bases and J 1 base, leaving 7 bases between the germline ends. As originally analysed: Amplified reference gene primers provided the basis for estimating nucleated cell counts. Here immunoSEQ multiplex PCR was the method, and the copy in TCRdb shows in-frame clones only, minus some. The D gene and trimming were derived from the DNA, and the V and J assignments and clone size from that table. The sample includes about 46,000 clones, less than 85% of them seen just once.

The rearrangement links TRBV30 to TRBJ2-2; D remains ambiguous. The receptor was isolated from a man aged 60 to 75 with acute or convalescent COVID-19. Sequenced input: peripheral blood. CDR3 coding DNA: TGTGCCTGGAATAGAGGGAACACCGGGGAGCTGTTTTTT. Protein sequence: CAWNRGNTGELFF.